Listed here are 29 T cell receptor beta chains from one sample, sequenced in a study of blood T cells in healthy people across ages. A J-beta primer mix and a sample-barcoded 5' primer were used in a second PCR of roughly 6 to 12 cycles. Each CDR3 protein gets one entry after TCRdb re-called the 5' RACE reads with MiXCR. The profile shows about 1.1 million distinct CDR3 sequences, around two fifths of them singletons. The specimen was blood. The receptors here all came from a man in his late teens or twenties in good health.

The chain carries TRBV9 and TRBJ2-3; no clear D. The CDR3 is 14 residues long. The germline V gene encodes CDR1 SGDLS and CDR2 YYNGEE. V gave up 0 bases and J gave up 6 bases, with 11 bases separating them. The CDR3 here is CASSVGLTDDTQYF. The CDR3 bases are TGTGCCAGCAGCGTAGGGTTGACGGACGATACGCAGTATTTT.

This clonotype was picked up a small number of times. V usage is TRBV9 and J usage is TRBJ1-2, with TRBD1 as a possible D gene (5 bases). The CDR3 runs 13 residues. V lost 7 bases to trimming and J lost 8 bases, with 18 bases between them. In germline, CDR1 is SGDLS, CDR2 YYNGEE. The CDR3 DNA reads TGTGCCAGCGACTCAGGGTCCGCCTGGGGCTACACCTTC. Translating gives CASDSGSAWGYTF.

The chain couples TRBV28 to TRBJ2-7, with D perhaps matching TRBD1 or TRBD2 (5 bases each). Trimming took 3 bases from V and 6 from J, leaving 9 bases between them. Germline V gene lookup returns CDR1 MDHEN and CDR2 SYDVKM. The CDR3 covers 12 residues. The DNA for the CDR3 is TGTGCCAGCAGTTTGGGACCGGTCGAGCAGTACTTC. It encodes CASSLGPVEQYF.

The chain carries TRBV29-1 and TRBJ2-1, with D tentatively TRBD1 or TRBD2 (5 bases each). Trimming stripped 3 bases from V and 2 bases from J, with 14 bases between. The CDR3 is made up of 15 amino acids. Germline V CDR1 and CDR2: SQVTM, ANQGSEA. Written as DNA, the CDR3 is TGCAGCGTTGATTCGGCAGGGCGGGCCTACAATGAGCAGTTCTTC. Its protein is CSVDSAGRAYNEQFF.

The chain carries TRBV4-2 and TRBJ2-1, with no clear D. The CDR3 loop spans 15 amino acids. V was clipped by 6 bases and J by 4 bases, with 16 bases between them. Germline V gene lookup returns CDR1 LGHNA and CDR2 YNFKEQ. CDR3: CASSTTLTKYNEQFF. The CDR3 DNA reads TGTGCCAGCAGTACGACGCTGACAAAGTACAATGAGCAGTTCTTC.

The chain uses TRBV29-1 and TRBJ2-5, with D possibly TRBD2 on 6 matching bases. The CDR3 spans 13 residues. V was shortened by 3 bases and J by 5 bases, with 13 bases between the two germline ends. In germline, CDR1 is SQVTM, CDR2 ANQGSEA. CDR3 coding DNA: TGCAGCGTTGACCAGGTTGGGAGGGAGACCCAGTACTTC. Translated, it gives CSVDQVGRETQYF.

This clonotype occurred a few times. This rearrangement joins TRBV5-6 to TRBJ1-1; tentative D call: TRBD1 (6 bases). The CDR3 is made up of 13 amino acids. The V end was cut by 7 bases, the J end by 0 bases, with 10 bases between. Per the germline V gene, CDR1 is SGHDT and CDR2 is YYEEEE. This CDR3 reads CASCRDMNTEAFF. For the CDR3, the DNA is TGTGCCAGCTGCCGGGACATGAACACTGAAGCTTTCTTT.

CDR3 amino acids: CSASGGGGALYNEQFF. The CDR3 coding sequence is TGCAGTGCTAGCGGAGGCGGGGGGGCGTTGTACAATGAGCAGTTCTTC. J is TRBJ2-1 and V is TRBV20-1; TRBD2 aligns across 9 bases. CDR1 DFQATT and CDR2 SNEGSKA come from the germline V gene (reference sequence). J was trimmed by 4 bases and V by 3 bases; bases with no gene match: 10. The CDR3 has 16 residues.

The genes are TRBV18 and TRBJ1-1; no clear D. CDR3 length equals 18 residues. Germline CDR1 reads KGHSH; CDR2 reads LQKENI. V gave up 3 bases and J gave up 1 base, with 21 bases separating them. CDR3 DNA sequence: TGTGCCAGCTCACCCCACAACCCGAACACCTTCGAGAACACTGAAGCTTTCTTT. As protein: CASSPHNPNTFENTEAFF. The full variable domain, completed using reference TRBV18 and TRBJ1-1, is NAGVMQNPRHLVRRRGQEARLRCSPMKGHSHVYWYRQLPEEGLKFMVYLQKENIIDESGMPKERFSAEFPKEGPSILRIQQVVRGDSAAYFCASSPHNPNTFENTEAFFGQGTRLTVV.

CDR3 region: CAISESSSGVGNEQYF. In DNA form, the CDR3 reads TGTGCCATCAGTGAGTCGTCAAGCGGGGTAGGGAATGAGCAGTACTTC. The chain couples TRBV10-3 to TRBJ2-5; 7 positions match TRBD2. The CDR3 sequence is 16 residues long. Germline assignment: CDR1 ENHRY and CDR2 SYGVKD. V dropped 0 bases and J dropped 11; count of bases not matched to a gene: 15.

Comment on this clonotype: Just one base apart from a much larger clone, this may be a read error. The chain recombines TRBV12-3 or TRBV12-4 with TRBJ2-5; D may be TRBD2 (6 bases). CDR3 length: 14 amino acids. V shed 7 bases and J shed 11 bases, with 23 bases lying between them. The CDR3 DNA reads TGTGCCAGCACCCCGCGGACTAAAGACAATGAGCAGTACTTC. As protein: CASTPRTKDNEQYF.

V gene TRBV6-2 or TRBV6-3 combines with J gene TRBJ2-7; 11 bases are shared with TRBD2. The germline V gene has CDR1 MNHEY and CDR2 SVGEGT. CDR3 length: 16 residues. V lost 4 bases and J lost 4; bases outside the gene matches: 9. The CDR3 DNA reads TGTGCCAGCAGTTTGACGACTAGCGGGGTCCTATACGAGCAGTACTTC. Its protein is CASSLTTSGVLYEQYF.

The chain recombines TRBV20-1 with TRBJ1-2; D is ambiguous. Trimming removed 4 bases at V and 3 bases at J, with 18 bases between. The CDR3 is 15 amino acids. CDR1 and CDR2 from the germline V gene are DFQATT and SNEGSKA (reference sequence). CDR3 amino acids: CSATPGGISDYGYTF. In nucleotides, the CDR3 is TGCAGTGCTACCCCGGGAGGGATTTCAGACTATGGCTACACCTTC.

This CDR3 reads CASSPPRTDHQPQHF. In DNA form, the CDR3 reads TGTGCCAGCAGTCCCCCTCGGACAGATCATCAGCCCCAGCATTTT. This chain connects TRBV28 to TRBJ1-5, with D maybe TRBD1 (6 bases). Germline values: CDR1 MDHEN, CDR2 SYDVKM. V lost 5 bases to trimming and J lost 5 bases, with 16 bases between them. The CDR3 runs to 15 residues.

V and J are TRBV4-3 and TRBJ1-1, with D unresolved. CDR3 length equals 13 residues. V lost 6 bases and J 1 base, leaving 9 bases between the germline ends. The germline gives CDR1 LGHNA, CDR2 YSLEER. CDR3 in amino acids: CASSRTTNTEAFF. The CDR3 coding sequence is TGCGCCAGCAGTCGTACCACGAACACTGAAGCTTTCTTT.

In this sample, this clonotype turned up a few times. V and J are TRBV6-2 or TRBV6-3 and TRBJ2-1, with 14 nucleotides matching TRBD2. Trimming cost V 2 bases and J 0 bases; bases outside gene matches: 6. The length of the CDR3 is 19 residues. Per the germline V gene, CDR1 is MNHEY and CDR2 is SVGEGT. The CDR3 reads CASSYPTSGGASSYNEQFF. The CDR3 DNA follows: TGTGCCAGCAGTTACCCGACTAGCGGGGGGGCCAGCTCCTACAATGAGCAGTTCTTC.

The table lists this clonotype with a few counts. The chain carries TRBV7-2 and TRBJ1-5; D not certain. Germline V lookup: CDR1 SGHTA, CDR2 FQGNSA. Trimming took off 6 bases at V and 0 bases at J, with 12 bases between the two ends. The CDR3 consists of 15 residues. The CDR3 DNA sequence: TGTGCCAGCAGGCCTACAACGTATAGCAATCAGCCCCAGCATTTT. Encoded protein: CASRPTTYSNQPQHF.

As concerns this clonotype: At one of its ends the junction is not consistent with the germline gene, which may arise from a read error. The CDR3 DNA reads TGTGCTAGCAGCTTAGCCTCCGGGGGGGGCGACACAGATACGCAGTATTTT. Translated: CASSLASGGGDTDTQYF. The chain is built from TRBV7-7 and TRBJ2-3; 8 bases map to TRBD2. Germline lookup yields CDR1 SSHAT and CDR2 FNYEAQ (reference sequence). The CDR3 sequence is 17 residues long. Full variable domain (outside the CDR3, taken from reference TRBV7-7 and TRBJ2-3): GAGVSQSPRYKVTKRGQDVTLRCDPISSHATLYWYQQALGQGPEFLTYFNYEAQPDKSGLPSDRFSAERPEGSISTLTIQRTEQRDSAMYRCASSLASGGGDTDTQYFGPGTRLTVL.

This chain joins TRBV30 and TRBJ2-5, with 8 bases aligning to TRBD2. CDR1 GTSNPN and CDR2 SVGIG come from the germline V gene (reference sequence). This CDR3 has 15 residues. Losses at the gene ends were 1 base for V and 2 bases for J; bases not matched to a gene: 6. The CDR3 DNA sequence: TGTGCCTGGAGTGACAATAAGCGGGGGCAAGAGACCCAGTACTTC. Its translation is CAWSDNKRGQETQYF.

A single count supports this clonotype. The chain recombines TRBV20-1 with TRBJ1-1, with D perhaps matching TRBD1 (6 bases). CDR1 and CDR2 from the germline V gene are DFQATT and SNEGSKA (reference sequence). Trimming took 2 bases from V and 1 from J, leaving 11 bases between them. The CDR3 is 14 residues long. CDR3 protein: CSARKGGSNTEAFF. As DNA, the CDR3 is TGCAGTGCTAGAAAGGGGGGATCGAACACTGAAGCTTTCTTT.

In this sample, this clonotype turned up a few times. J is TRBJ1-1 and V is TRBV4-2, with D hard to call. V was clipped by 2 bases and J by 0 bases, with 7 bases between them. The CDR3 extends over 14 amino acids. Looked up from germline, CDR1 is LGHNA and CDR2 is YNFKEQ. DNA of the CDR3: TGTGCCAGCAGCCAACAGACTGTGAACACTGAAGCTTTCTTT. Translated, it gives CASSQQTVNTEAFF.

The rearrangement joins TRBV27 to TRBJ1-2, with D maybe TRBD1 (5 bases). CDR1 is MNHEY, CDR2 SMNVEV, per germline (reference sequence). The germline V and J ends were trimmed by 8 bases and 0 bases, with 13 bases remaining between them. The CDR3 contains 14 residues. The CDR3, as DNA: TGTGCCAGCCGAATGGGGGGAGCTAACTATGGCTACACCTTC. Translated: CASRMGGANYGYTF.

This clonotype was seen only a few times. The chain recombines TRBV20-1 with TRBJ2-2; possible D gene TRBD1, 5 bases. Germline CDR1 and CDR2: DFQATT and SNEGSKA (reference sequence). The length of the CDR3 is 17 residues. Trimming left V 0 bases short and J 6 bases short, with 20 bases between. This CDR3 is CSARDLNRQGVAGELFF. CDR3 coding DNA: TGCAGTGCTAGAGATCTCAACCGCCAGGGTGTTGCCGGGGAGCTGTTTTTT.

The chain employs TRBV20-1 and TRBJ2-3, with D possibly TRBD2 on 6 matching bases. The V end was cut by 5 bases, the J end by 5 bases, with 17 bases between. Looked up from germline, CDR1 is DFQATT and CDR2 is SNEGSKA (reference sequence). The CDR3 loop spans 14 amino acids. In DNA form, the CDR3 reads TGCAGTGCTCTCGGGACTGAGACGGTAGATACGCAGTATTTT. Translating gives CSALGTETVDTQYF.

In its sample, this clonotype was seen once. The V call is TRBV28, the J call TRBJ2-7; D is perhaps TRBD1 (5 bases). This CDR3 is built from 14 residues. The V and J ends lost 3 bases and 2 bases respectively, with 11 bases between them. CDR1 is MDHEN, CDR2 SYDVKM, per germline. The CDR3 loop reads CASSFAAGTYEQYF. CDR3 coding DNA: TGTGCCAGCAGTTTTGCGGCAGGGACCTACGAGCAGTACTTC.

In nucleotides, the CDR3 is TGTGCCAGCAGCCATGGACAGGGCAGGACCTACAATGAGCAGTTCTTC. This sequence encodes CASSHGQGRTYNEQFF. J is TRBJ2-1 and V is TRBV2; 8 bases match TRBD1. The CDR3 loop spans 16 amino acids. After removal of 6 bases from V and 2 bases from J, the junction contained 9 bases not matched to a gene. Germline CDR1 reads SNHLY; CDR2 reads FYNNEI. Variable domain in full (rest from reference TRBV2 and TRBJ2-1): EPEVTQTPSHQVTQMGQEVILRCVPISNHLYFYWYRQILGQKVEFLVSFYNNEISEKSEIFDDQFSVERPDGSNFTLKIRSTKLEDSAMYFCASSHGQGRTYNEQFFGPGTRLTVL.

Comments on this clonotype: One end of the junction fails to match germline, which may point to a read error. This rearrangement joins TRBV9 to TRBJ1-2; 9 positions agree with TRBD1. Germline assignment: CDR1 SGDLS and CDR2 YYNGEE. There are 16 residues in the CDR3. CDR3 bases: TGTGCCAGCAGCGTTAGTGGTACAGGGGGCGGCTATGGCTACAACTTC. This codes for CASSVSGTGGGYGYNF.

V gene TRBV5-1 combines with J gene TRBJ2-1; 14 nucleotides align to TRBD2. Losses at the gene ends were 0 bases for V and 8 bases for J; bases not matched to a gene: 4. The V gene's germline CDR1 is SGHRS and CDR2 YFSETQ. The CDR3 runs 16 residues. DNA for the CDR3: TGCGCCAGCAGCTTGGGGGGACTAGCGGGGGAGTATGAGCAGTTCTTC. As protein: CASSLGGLAGEYEQFF.

The chain couples TRBV27 to TRBJ1-1, with D unclear. The germline V gene encodes CDR1 MNHEY and CDR2 SMNVEV (reference sequence). V lost 3 bases to trimming and J lost 2 bases, with 7 bases between them. The CDR3 length is 13 residues. This chain's CDR3 is CASSLQTNTEAFF. The CDR3 DNA follows: TGTGCCAGCAGTTTGCAGACAAACACTGAAGCTTTCTTT.